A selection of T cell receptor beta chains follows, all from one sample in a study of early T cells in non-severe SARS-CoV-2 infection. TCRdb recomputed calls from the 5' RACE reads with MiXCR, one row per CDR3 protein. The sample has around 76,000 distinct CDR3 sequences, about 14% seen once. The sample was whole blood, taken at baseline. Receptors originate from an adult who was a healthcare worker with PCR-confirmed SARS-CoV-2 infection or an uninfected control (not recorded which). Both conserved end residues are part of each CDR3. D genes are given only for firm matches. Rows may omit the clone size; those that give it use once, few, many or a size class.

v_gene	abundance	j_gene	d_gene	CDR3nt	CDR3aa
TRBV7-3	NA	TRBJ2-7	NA	TGTGCCAGCAGCTTCGGGCCGCCAGGGTCCTACGAGCAGTACTTC	CASSFGPPGSYEQYF
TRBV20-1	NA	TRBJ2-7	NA	TGCAGTGTGGGCAGGTCCAAACGAAGCTCCTACGAGCAGTACTTC	CSVGRSKRSSYEQYF
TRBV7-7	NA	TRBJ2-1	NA	TGTGCCAGCAGCTCAGGCCTAGCCCCCCCCAATGAGCAGTTCTTC	CASSSGLAPPNEQFF
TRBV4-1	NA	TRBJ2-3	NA	TGCGCCTCCTCGGACGGAGCGACAGATACGCAGTATTTT	CASSDGATDTQYF
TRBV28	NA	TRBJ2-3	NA	TGTGCCAGCAGGGGCGAGGGAGATACGCAGTATTTT	CASRGEGDTQYF
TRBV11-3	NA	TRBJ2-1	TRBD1	TGTGCCAGCAGCTCTAGACAGGGCTACAATGAGCAGTTCTTC	CASSSRQGYNEQFF
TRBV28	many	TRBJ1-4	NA	TGTGCCAGCAGTCCGAGCCGGCTGGGGGCAACTAATGAAAAACTGTTTTTT	CASSPSRLGATNEKLFF
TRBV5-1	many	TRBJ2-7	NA	TGCGCCAGCAGCCAGGACAGTAACCTCCTACAGTACTTC	CASSQDSNLLQYF
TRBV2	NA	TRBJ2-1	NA	TGTGCCGGACGGCAGGGGCTAGGGCACAATGAGCAGTTCTTC	CAGRQGLGHNEQFF
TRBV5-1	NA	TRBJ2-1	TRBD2	TGCGCCAGCAGCTTTCAAGCGGGAGATCAAAGTGAGCAGTTCTTC	CASSFQAGDQSEQFF
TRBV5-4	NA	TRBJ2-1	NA	TGTGCCAGCAGCTTGGAGCTGAGCTACAATGAGCAGTTCTTC	CASSLELSYNEQFF
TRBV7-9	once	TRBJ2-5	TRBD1	TGTGCCTGCAGCAAAGGGACAGGCCAAGAGACCCAGTACTTC	CACSKGTGQETQYF
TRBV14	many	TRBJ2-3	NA	TGTGCCACACGGGCCGACTTGAGGGATACGCAGTATTTT	CATRADLRDTQYF
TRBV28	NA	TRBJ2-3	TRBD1	TGTGCCAGCAGCTTACGACAGGGGATCAGGACAGATACGCAGTATTTT	CASSLRQGIRTDTQYF
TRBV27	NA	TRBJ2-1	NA	TGTGCCAGCAGCCCGAGTGAGACCATCAATGAGCAGTTCTTC	CASSPSETINEQFF
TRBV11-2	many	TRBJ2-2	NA	TGTGCCAGCAGCCGCTATTCCGGCGGAGGAGGTCTCACCGGGGAGCTGTTTTTT	CASSRYSGGGGLTGELFF